This TCR beta chain originates from a study of shared clonotypes between healthy human individuals. Sequencing used immunoSEQ multiplex PCR; TCRdb keeps in-frame clones, though not all of them. Of 2.5 million or so clones listed, approximately 92% are singletons. Study-level results: Non-shared clonotypes displayed generation probabilities falling below those of clonotypes present in all four donors.

As concerns this clone: Its antigen is unknown.

The CDR3 totals 15 residues. The germline V gene has CDR1 SQVTM and CDR2 ANQGSEA. The germline V and J ends were trimmed by 3 bases and 3 bases, with 17 bases remaining between them. The sequence was collected from a young man in good health. The chain carries TRBV29-1 and TRBJ1-2, with D possibly TRBD1 on 6 matching bases. The sequencing input was naive CD4+ T cells sorted from blood. Subset noted: CD45RA+ positively selected. DNA of the CDR3: TGCAGCGTTGATAAGGGGGGCGGATCATACTATGGCTACACCTTC. Its translation is CSVDKGGGSYYGYTF.